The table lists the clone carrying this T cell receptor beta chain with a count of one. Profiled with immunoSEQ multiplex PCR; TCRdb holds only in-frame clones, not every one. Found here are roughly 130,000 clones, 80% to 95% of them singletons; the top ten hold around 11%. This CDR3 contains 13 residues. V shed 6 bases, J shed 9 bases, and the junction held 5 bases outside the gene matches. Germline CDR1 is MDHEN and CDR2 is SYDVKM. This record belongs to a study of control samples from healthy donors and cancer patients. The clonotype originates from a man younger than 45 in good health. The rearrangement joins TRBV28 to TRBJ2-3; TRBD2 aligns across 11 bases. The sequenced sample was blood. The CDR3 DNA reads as TGTGCCAGCAGCGCACTAGCGGGAGAAACGCAGTATTTT. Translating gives CASSALAGETQYF.